Listed below are T cell receptor beta chains from one sample, sequenced in a study of cytomegalovirus exposure and HLA in healthy donors. Assay used: immunoSEQ multiplex PCR; TCRdb lists only in-frame clones, some missing. The sample lists over 150,000 clones; around 80% were seen once. The sequenced material came from PBMCs. The source of these receptors is a woman in her thirties or forties in good health and CMV-seropositive. Each CDR3 is given with its conserved first and last residue. D genes are given only for firm matches. Clone sizes are given selectively: once, few, many, or a class where the clone is expanded.

CDR3nt	CDR3aa	d_gene	v_gene	abundance	j_gene
TGTGCCAGCTGGCTAGGGGGTACAACTGAAGCTTTCTTT	CASWLGGTTEAFF	NA	TRBV2	NA	TRBJ1-1
TGTGCCAGCTGGTCGGGGTTCACAGATACGCAGTATTTT	CASWSGFTDTQYF	NA	TRBV27	few	TRBJ2-3
TGTGCCAGCAGCCCCCGACAGGGGGCATACGAGCAGTACTTC	CASSPRQGAYEQYF	TRBD1	TRBV11-2	NA	TRBJ2-7
TGTGCCAGCAGCCACAGGGAAACCCAGTACTTC	CASSHRETQYF	NA	TRBV11-3	once	TRBJ2-5
TGTGCCGGTGACAGGGTAAACTACGAGCAGTACTTC	CAGDRVNYEQYF	TRBD1	TRBV30	NA	TRBJ2-7
TGTGCCAGCAGTTTTACCATACAGGGGGCCTCCTACGAGCAGTACTTC	CASSFTIQGASYEQYF	TRBD1	TRBV27	NA	TRBJ2-7
TGTGCCAGTAGTATAGGAGTAGCCAAAAACATTCAGTACTTC	CASSIGVAKNIQYF	NA	TRBV19	NA	TRBJ2-4
TGTGCCATCAGTGAAAAGTGGGCGGGAGGCTCCTACAATGAGCAGTTCTTC	CAISEKWAGGSYNEQFF	TRBD2	TRBV10-3	NA	TRBJ2-1
TGTGCCAGCAGTGAAAGTTGGGGGGTCTCCTATGAGCAGTTCTTC	CASSESWGVSYEQFF	NA	TRBV6-1	NA	TRBJ2-1
TGTGCCAGCAGTGGCAACAGGATTAACACCGGGGAGCTGTTTTTT	CASSGNRINTGELFF	NA	TRBV6-6	NA	TRBJ2-2
TGTGCCAGCAGCCTCACCGGCTGGGGCGAGACCCAGTACTTC	CASSLTGWGETQYF	NA	TRBV9	NA	TRBJ2-5
TGCGCCAGCAGCTTATTGTCTTTTCAGGGTGATGGTGGTTTCACCTTC	CASSLLSFQGDGGFTF	NA	TRBV5-1	once	TRBJ1-2
TGTGCCAGCTCACAGAGACCTAGCTCGGGCACAGATACGCAGTATTTT	CASSQRPSSGTDTQYF	NA	TRBV18	NA	TRBJ2-3
TGTGCCAGTAGTATTCCAGGGGATCAGCCCCAGCATTTT	CASSIPGDQPQHF	NA	TRBV19	NA	TRBJ1-5
TGCGCCAGCAGTCCTTTGGGGACAGCGCGAGAGCAGTTCTTC	CASSPLGTAREQFF	TRBD1	TRBV5-1	NA	TRBJ2-1
TGTGCCAGCTGGAAAGGGAGGGGACACCACACTGAAGCTTTCTTT	CASWKGRGHHTEAFF	NA	TRBV28	NA	TRBJ1-1
TGTGCCAGCAGATTAGGGGTTGGCACAGATACGCAGTATTTT	CASRLGVGTDTQYF	NA	TRBV6-5	NA	TRBJ2-3
TGTGCCAGCAGCCTTACAGGGGATCATGGCTACACCTTC	CASSLTGDHGYTF	TRBD1	TRBV27	NA	TRBJ1-2
TGTGCCAGCAGTGAACTCGGTTGGGGCATGAACACTGAAGCTTTCTTT	CASSELGWGMNTEAFF	NA	TRBV2	NA	TRBJ1-1
TGTGCCAGCTCACCATACTTGATGGGGACAGGGTCTGCTGGCTACACCTTC	CASSPYLMGTGSAGYTF	TRBD1	TRBV18	NA	TRBJ1-2
TGTGCCAGCAGCTTGGATTGGGGCGCCGGGGAGCTGTTTTTT	CASSLDWGAGELFF	NA	TRBV7-3	NA	TRBJ2-2
TGTGCCAGTAGTAAAGACAGGGTTTACGACGAGCAGTACTTC	CASSKDRVYDEQYF	TRBD1	TRBV19	NA	TRBJ2-7
TGTGCCTGGAGTGTAGGGGACAGGGGTCAGCCCCAGCATTTT	CAWSVGDRGQPQHF	TRBD1	TRBV30	NA	TRBJ1-5
TGCGCCAGCAGCTCCACCGGGAAGACCTCATCACCGACACCCTACGAGCAGTACTTC	CASSSTGKTSSPTPYEQYF	NA	TRBV5-1	few	TRBJ2-7
TGTGCCAGCAGGACCGCAGGGTGCACAGATACGCAGTATTTT	CASRTAGCTDTQYF	NA	TRBV21-1	NA	TRBJ2-3
TGCGCCAGCAGCCCGGGGGACGTAGAGACCCAGTACTTC	CASSPGDVETQYF	NA	TRBV5-1	NA	TRBJ2-5
TGCGCCAGCAGCTTGGCCCGACAGAGCTACACCGGGGAGCTGTTTTTT	CASSLARQSYTGELFF	NA	TRBV5-1	NA	TRBJ2-2
TGCGCCAGCAGCTTGGCCACAGGGACTAAAGGGACCCAGTACTTC	CASSLATGTKGTQYF	NA	TRBV5-1	NA	TRBJ2-5
TGTGCCAGCAGCCCGGGGGGAGGGCAGGCCTACGAGCAGTACTTC	CASSPGGGQAYEQYF	TRBD2	TRBV5-4	once	TRBJ2-7
TGCGCCAGCAGCTCCAGGGGGGAGACCCAGTACTTC	CASSSRGETQYF	TRBD1	TRBV5-1	NA	TRBJ2-5
TGTGCCAGTAGTTCGGGACAGGGGGGCGCCCACGAGCAGTACTTC	CASSSGQGGAHEQYF	TRBD1	TRBV19	NA	TRBJ2-7
TGTGCCAGTAGGGGAGGGGAGAGCGGGAGTTACGAGCAGTACTTC	CASRGGESGSYEQYF	TRBD2	TRBV19	NA	TRBJ2-7
TGTGCCTGGAGTGTACTAGCGGGAGGGTGGGGCACAGATACGCAGTATTTT	CAWSVLAGGWGTDTQYF	TRBD2	TRBV30	few	TRBJ2-3
TGCAGCGTTGAACTCAGGGGCTTCTCCTACAATGAGCAGTTCTTC	CSVELRGFSYNEQFF	NA	TRBV29-1	NA	TRBJ2-1
TGTGCCAGCAGCTTAGTTGTCTGGACAGGGAGTAGCAATCAGCCCCAGCATTTT	CASSLVVWTGSSNQPQHF	TRBD1	TRBV7-8	few	TRBJ1-5
TGTGCCAGCAGCTCCCTATACTACGAGCAGTACTTC	CASSSLYYEQYF	NA	TRBV11-3	NA	TRBJ2-7
TGTGCCAGCAGTTTGTGGGGGGGCGGGACCCGCACCGGGGAGCTGTTTTTT	CASSLWGGGTRTGELFF	NA	TRBV27	NA	TRBJ2-2
TGTGCCAGCAGCTCCCTCGGACAGAACACTGAAGCTTTCTTT	CASSSLGQNTEAFF	NA	TRBV7-8	few	TRBJ1-1
TGTGCCAGCAGTGCGGCCCGGGTGGGGCAGTTCTTC	CASSAARVGQFF	NA	TRBV6-1	NA	TRBJ2-1